This TCR beta chain comes out of a study of cytomegalovirus exposure and HLA in healthy donors. Study background: Findings of an earlier analysis included over 95 million unique TCR beta sequences from roughly 180 million T cells. Clustering assigned about 80% of the approximately 400 genotyped donors to the Caucasian-associated ancestry cluster.

The CDR3 length is 15 residues. Germline CDR1 and CDR2: KGHSH and LQKENI. Germline trimming cut 3 bases from V and 5 bases from J; bases unmatched to any gene: 5. Broader study findings: Three CMV-associated chains proved CMV antigen-specific in vitro.

PCR primers comprised 60 Vbeta and 13 Jbeta primers. The assay was immunoSEQ multiplex PCR, and TCRdb's table has in-frame clones only and misses some. The specimen's table records 140,000 to 150,000 clones. Concerning this clone: Antigen: not known.

The J gene is TRBJ2-2, the V gene TRBV18, with TRBD2 matching 8 bases. This clonotype was obtained from a male donor in good health and CMV-seronegative. The sample consisted of PBMCs. CDR3: CASSPREGRTGELFF. In nucleotides, the CDR3 is TGTGCCAGCTCACCCCGGGAGGGCCGTACCGGGGAGCTGTTTTTT.